The clone carrying this TCR beta chain was counted between two and nine times. What it binds is not known. This sample was included in a study of high-grade serous ovarian cancer treatment subgroups. Across the whole study: Each sample yielded on average approximately 7,500 unique TCR beta rearrangements from around 15,000 reads.

Tumor samples were taken before definitive surgery or chemotherapy. The repertoire was sequenced with immunoSEQ multiplex PCR; TCRdb's copy has only in-frame clones and lacks some. This sample yields approximately 6,600 clones, of which less than 85% are seen a single time; over 5.5% belongs to the top ten. This CDR3 has 16 residues. The V and J ends lost 4 bases and 6 bases, in that order; junction bases with no gene match: 9. Germline CDR1 and CDR2: SGHDN and FVKESK. Study conclusions and caveats: TCR clonal relatedness correlated positively with neoantigen level.

The sequenced sample was tumor tissue. The chain joins TRBV14 to TRBJ2-5, with 12 bases identical to TRBD2. The TCR comes from a human donor with high-grade serous ovarian cancer. CDR3 sequence reads: CASSPTLAGGGKTQYF. CDR3 bases: TGTGCCAGCAGCCCCACACTAGCGGGAGGCGGGAAGACCCAGTACTTC.